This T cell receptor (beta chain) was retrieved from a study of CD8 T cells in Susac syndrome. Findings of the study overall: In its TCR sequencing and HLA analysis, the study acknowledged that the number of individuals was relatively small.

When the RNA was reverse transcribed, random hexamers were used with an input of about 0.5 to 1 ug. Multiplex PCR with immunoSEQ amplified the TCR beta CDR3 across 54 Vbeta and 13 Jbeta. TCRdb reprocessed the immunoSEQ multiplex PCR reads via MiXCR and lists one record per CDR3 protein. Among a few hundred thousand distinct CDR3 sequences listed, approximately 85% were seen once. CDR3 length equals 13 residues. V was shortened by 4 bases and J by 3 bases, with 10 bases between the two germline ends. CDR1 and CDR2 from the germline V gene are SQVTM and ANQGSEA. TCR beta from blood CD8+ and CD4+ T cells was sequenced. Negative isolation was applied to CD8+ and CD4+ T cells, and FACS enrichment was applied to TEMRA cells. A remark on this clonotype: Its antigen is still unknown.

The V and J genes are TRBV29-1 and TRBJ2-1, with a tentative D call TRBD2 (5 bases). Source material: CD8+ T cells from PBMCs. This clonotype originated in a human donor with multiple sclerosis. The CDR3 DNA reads TGCAGCGTTGGGGAGCGTAGCTACAATGAGCAGTTCTTC. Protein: CSVGERSYNEQFF.